The text below deals with one TCR beta chain. Its antigen is unknown. Within one base of it there is no much larger clone, and no base qualities were kept. The immunoSEQ Assay, a bias-controlled multiplex PCR, was used to amplify TCRbeta CDR3 regions from genomic DNA. Per the authors' processing: The number of nucleated cells in each sample was estimated from the amplification of reference gene primers within the assay. To quantify the absolute abundance of each unique TCRbeta CDR3 rearrangement, sequence reads were collapsed and filtered. Productive Simpson clonality was computed per sample as the square root of Simpson's diversity index over productive rearrangements. The table comes from immuneACCESS by way of TCRdb, which keeps in-frame sequences with V and J called. Part of the clones is missing from these tables; in studies checked, under half for an unresolved V gene and the rest for unknown reasons. V and J calls and clone size are copied from that table; D and trimming were computed from the DNA. The sample table lists a few hundred thousand clones, more than 75% of them with a count of one. The ten largest clones represent roughly 1.6% of the sample.

CDR1 and CDR2, looked up from the germline V gene, are SGHVS and FQNEAQ. Germline trimming: 4 bases from V, 8 bases from J; junction bases outside gene matches: 10. Including cysteine and phenylalanine, the CDR3 has 17 amino acids. The DNA shown is the 51-base CDR3, in frame from base 1. The data were obtained in a study of blood T cell repertoires in COVID-19 (dated by TCRdb to 2018 to 2020). Regarding the study in general: Collaborator samples came from the United States, Italy and Spain and covered acute and convalescent phases of COVID-19. The material from the prospective study consisted of cDNA or gDNA derived from T cells, B-cell-depleted T cells, or PBMCs. The dataset comprised deeply sampled blood TCRbeta repertoires from subjects exposed to, actively infected with, or recovered from COVID-19. A freely available public database, intended as a resource for researchers studying the immune response to SARS-CoV-2, is where the repertoires were released. Samples came from the ongoing ImmuneRACE study (first 160 participants) plus 1,254 subjects from 6 global collaborators. Sample metadata almost always included a de-identified subject ID, COVID-19 status, age in years and sex. Where HLA class I and class II types were available, the types were taken from metadata supplied by the sample provider, not from assay-based typing.

Participants in the prospective study were enrolled through a virtual design, were aged roughly 18 to 100 years, and lived in roughly 26 United States geographic areas. In the prospective study, cohorts were assigned on the basis of participant-reported clinical history obtained from a screening survey and a study questionnaire. ImmuneRACE Cohort 3 recovered participants were defined by two consecutive negative NP/OP PCR tests, healthcare professional clearance, or symptom resolution. Mobile phlebotomists in the prospective study collected whole blood, serum and a nasopharyngeal or oropharyngeal swab from every participant. Participants in the prospective study had the option to provide additional blood draws and questionnaires over a roughly 2-month period. Before DNA extraction, blood samples from the prospective study were shipped at room temperature or frozen. What the authors observed across the whole study: The amount of clinical and demographic metadata varied by source and participant and was provided uncurated.

This sequence uses TRBV7-8 and TRBJ2-1, with TRBD2 matching 14 junction bases. The TCR was taken from a woman aged 45-59 years who had recovered from COVID-19. The sample was PBMCs or T cells enriched from blood (not recorded which). The CDR3 protein: CASSSLPGTSGRHEQFF. The bases are TGTGCCAGCAGCTCACTCCCCGGGACTAGCGGGAGACATGAGCAGTTCTTC.